This T cell receptor beta chain was profiled in a study of cytomegalovirus exposure and HLA in healthy donors. Study in general: Among the roughly 400 genotyped donors, 65% to 85% were placed in the Caucasian-associated ancestry cluster.

The germline V and J ends were trimmed by 0 bases and 9 bases, with 12 bases remaining between them. The CDR3 consists of 13 residues. CDR1 LNHNV and CDR2 YYDKDF come from the germline V gene (reference sequence). The PCR contained 60 Vbeta and 13 Jbeta primers. Profiled with immunoSEQ multiplex PCR; TCRdb holds only in-frame clones, not every one. The sample has about 160,000 clones; 76% are singletons. The sample holds one count of this clone. The clonotype was recovered from a female donor in good health and CMV-seronegative. The chain couples TRBV15 to TRBJ2-7, with D perhaps TRBD1 (6 bases). The sequenced material came from PBMCs. CDR3 protein: CATSRDHVTGQYF. The CDR3 DNA is TGTGCCACCAGCAGAGATCATGTGACAGGGCAGTACTTC.